This T cell receptor beta chain originates from a study of beta chain features in type 1 diabetes. CDR3 length: 14 residues. V gave up 1 base and J gave up 5 bases, with 12 bases separating them. From germline, CDR1 is SGHRS and CDR2 YFSETQ. Expressed TCRB transcripts were sequenced because the entire RNA isolate underwent reverse transcription. Profiling relied on immunoSEQ multiplex PCR, and the TCRdb table lists in-frame clones only, not all of them. The profile covers around 300,000 clones, with roughly 8% appearing a single time and more than 0.9% taken by the ten largest. This clonotype was sampled from a woman under 30 in good health. The chain links TRBV5-1 to TRBJ2-5, with D hard to call. The sample consisted of central memory CD4+ T cells from blood. CDR3 in DNA: TGCGCCAGCAGCTTGACGGCGAGTGGGGAGACCCAGTACTTC. This codes for CASSLTASGETQYF. Together with reference TRBV5-1 and TRBJ2-5, the CDR3 gives the full variable domain: KAGVTQTPRYLIKTRGQQVTLSCSPISGHRSVSWYQQTPGQGLQFLFEYFSETQRNKGNFPGRFSGRQFSNSRSEMNVSTLELGDSALYLCASSLTASGETQYFGPGTRLLVL.